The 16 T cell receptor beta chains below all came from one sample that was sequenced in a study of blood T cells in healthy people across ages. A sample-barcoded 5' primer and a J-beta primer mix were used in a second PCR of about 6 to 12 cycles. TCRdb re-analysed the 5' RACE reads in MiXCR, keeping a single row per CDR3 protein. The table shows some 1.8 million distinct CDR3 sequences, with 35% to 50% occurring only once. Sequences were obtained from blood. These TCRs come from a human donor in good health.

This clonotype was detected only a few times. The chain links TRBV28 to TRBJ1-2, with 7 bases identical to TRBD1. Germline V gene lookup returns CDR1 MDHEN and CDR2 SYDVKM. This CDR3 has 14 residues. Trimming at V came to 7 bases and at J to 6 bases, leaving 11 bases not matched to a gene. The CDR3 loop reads CASNLDTGVDGYTF. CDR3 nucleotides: TGTGCCAGCAACTTGGATACAGGGGTAGATGGCTACACCTTC.

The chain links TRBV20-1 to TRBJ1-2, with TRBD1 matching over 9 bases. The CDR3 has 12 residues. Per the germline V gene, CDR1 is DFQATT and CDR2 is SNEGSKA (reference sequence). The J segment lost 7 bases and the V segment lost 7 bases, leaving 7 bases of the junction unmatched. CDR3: CSGIHRGLGYTF. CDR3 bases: TGCAGTGGAATCCACAGGGGGCTTGGCTACACCTTC.

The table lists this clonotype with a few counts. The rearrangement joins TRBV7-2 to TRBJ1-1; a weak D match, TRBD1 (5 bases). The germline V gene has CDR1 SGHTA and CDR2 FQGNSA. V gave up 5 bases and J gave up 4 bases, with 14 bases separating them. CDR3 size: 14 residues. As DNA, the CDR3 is TGTGCCAGCAGCGCGCGCCCGGGGGGCACTGAAGCTTTCTTT. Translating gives CASSARPGGTEAFF.

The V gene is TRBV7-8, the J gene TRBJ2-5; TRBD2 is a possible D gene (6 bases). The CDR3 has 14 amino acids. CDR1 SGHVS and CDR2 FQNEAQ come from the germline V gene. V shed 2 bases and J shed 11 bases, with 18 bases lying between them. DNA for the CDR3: TGTGCCAGCAGCTTATCCGGGGGAGGTAAGGTGCAGTACTTC. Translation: CASSLSGGGKVQYF.

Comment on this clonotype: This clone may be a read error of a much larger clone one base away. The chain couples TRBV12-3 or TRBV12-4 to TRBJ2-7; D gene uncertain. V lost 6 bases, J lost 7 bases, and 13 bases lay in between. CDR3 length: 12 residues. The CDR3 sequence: CASRNMGNEQYF. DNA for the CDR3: TGTGCCAGCAGAAATATGGGAAATGAGCAGTACTTC.

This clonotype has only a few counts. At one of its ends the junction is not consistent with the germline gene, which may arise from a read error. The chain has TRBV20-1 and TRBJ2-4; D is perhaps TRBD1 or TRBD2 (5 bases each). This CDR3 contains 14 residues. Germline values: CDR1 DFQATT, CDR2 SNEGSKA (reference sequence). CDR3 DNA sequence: TGCAGTGCTAGAGATGAGGGGTCCAAAAACACTCAGTACTTC. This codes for CSARDEGSKNTQYF.

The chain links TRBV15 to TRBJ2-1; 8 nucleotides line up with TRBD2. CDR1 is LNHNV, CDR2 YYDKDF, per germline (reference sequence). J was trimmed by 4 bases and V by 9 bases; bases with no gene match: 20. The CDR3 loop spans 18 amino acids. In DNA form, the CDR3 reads TGTGCCACGATCAATATGGACCCGGGACTAGAAGCATACAATGAGCAGTTCTTC. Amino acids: CATINMDPGLEAYNEQFF.

The CDR3 nucleotides are TGCAGCGTTGTGGCTTCAGGGGGCGTATACGAGCAGTACTTC. Residues: CSVVASGGVYEQYF. The chain combines TRBV29-1 with TRBJ2-4; 8 positions match TRBD1. The DNA end lines up better with TRBJ2-7; the J call may be wrong. The CDR3 length is 14 residues. The germline V gene encodes CDR1 SQVTM and CDR2 ANQGSEA.

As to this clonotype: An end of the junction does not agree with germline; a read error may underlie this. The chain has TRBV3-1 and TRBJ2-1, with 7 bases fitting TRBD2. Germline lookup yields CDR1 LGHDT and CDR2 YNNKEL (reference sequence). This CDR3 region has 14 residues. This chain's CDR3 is CTSTPGGIYNEQFF. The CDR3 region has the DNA TGTACCAGCACCCCGGGGGGTATTTACAATGAGCAGTTCTTC.

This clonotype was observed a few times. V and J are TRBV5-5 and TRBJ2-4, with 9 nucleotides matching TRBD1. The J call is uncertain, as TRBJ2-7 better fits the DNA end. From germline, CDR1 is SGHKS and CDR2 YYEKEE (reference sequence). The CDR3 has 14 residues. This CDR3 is CASSSTGTGFEQYF. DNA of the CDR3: TGTGCCAGCAGCAGCACCGGGACAGGGTTCGAGCAGTACTTC.

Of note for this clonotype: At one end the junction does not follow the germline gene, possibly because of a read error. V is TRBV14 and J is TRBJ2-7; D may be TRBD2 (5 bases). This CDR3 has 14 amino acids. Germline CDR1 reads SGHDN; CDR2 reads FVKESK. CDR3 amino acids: CASREGGSSYEQNF. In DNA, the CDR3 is TGTGCCAGCAGGGAAGGTGGGAGCTCCTACGAGCAGAACTTC.

The CDR3 sequence: CASSSGGTPNPYEQYF. Written as DNA, the CDR3 is TGTGCCAGCAGCTCAGGGGGGACACCTAATCCCTACGAGCAGTACTTC. The J gene is TRBJ2-7, the V gene TRBV7-9, with D maybe TRBD1 (7 bases). Germline V gives CDR1 SEHNR, CDR2 FQNEAQ (reference sequence). The CDR3 is 16 amino acids. Trimming removed 4 bases at V and 2 bases at J, with 18 bases between.

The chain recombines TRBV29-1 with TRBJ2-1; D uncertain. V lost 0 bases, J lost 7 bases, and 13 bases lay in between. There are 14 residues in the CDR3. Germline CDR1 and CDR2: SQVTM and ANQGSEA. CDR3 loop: CSVEDWEQQNEQFF. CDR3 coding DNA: TGCAGCGTTGAAGATTGGGAACAGCAAAATGAGCAGTTCTTC.

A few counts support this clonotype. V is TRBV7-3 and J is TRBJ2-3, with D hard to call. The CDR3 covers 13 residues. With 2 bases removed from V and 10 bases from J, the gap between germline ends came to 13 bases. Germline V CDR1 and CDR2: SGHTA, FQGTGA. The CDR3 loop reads CASSLERFSSQYF. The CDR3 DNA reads TGTGCCAGCAGCTTAGAGCGCTTCTCATCGCAGTATTTT.

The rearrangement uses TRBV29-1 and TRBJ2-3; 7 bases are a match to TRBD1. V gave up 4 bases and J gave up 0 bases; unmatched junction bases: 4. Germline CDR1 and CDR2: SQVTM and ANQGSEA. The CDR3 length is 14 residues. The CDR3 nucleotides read TGCAGCGTTGCTCCGGGACAGAGCACAGATACGCAGTATTTT. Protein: CSVAPGQSTDTQYF.

CDR3 DNA: TGTGCCAGCTGGACAGGGCCATACAATGAGCAGTTCTTC. Translation: CASWTGPYNEQFF. The chain has TRBV27 and TRBJ2-1, with 8 bases aligning to TRBD1. This CDR3 contains 13 residues. V lost 8 bases to trimming and J lost 4 bases; unmatched junction nucleotides: 4. CDR1 MNHEY and CDR2 SMNVEV come from the germline V gene (reference sequence).